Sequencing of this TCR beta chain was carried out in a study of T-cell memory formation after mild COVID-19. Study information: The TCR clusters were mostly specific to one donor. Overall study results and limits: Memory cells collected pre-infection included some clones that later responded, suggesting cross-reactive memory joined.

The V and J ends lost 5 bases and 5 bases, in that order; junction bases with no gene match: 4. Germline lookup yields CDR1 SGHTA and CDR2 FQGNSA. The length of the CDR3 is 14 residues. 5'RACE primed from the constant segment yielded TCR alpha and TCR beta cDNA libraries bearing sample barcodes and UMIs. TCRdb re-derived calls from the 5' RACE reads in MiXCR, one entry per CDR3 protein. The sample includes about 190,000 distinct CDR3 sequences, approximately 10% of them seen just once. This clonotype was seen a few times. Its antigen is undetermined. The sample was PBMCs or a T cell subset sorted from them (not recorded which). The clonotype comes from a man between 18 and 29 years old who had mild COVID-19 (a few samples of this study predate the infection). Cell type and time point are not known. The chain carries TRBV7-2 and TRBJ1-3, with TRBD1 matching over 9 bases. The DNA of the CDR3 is TGTGCCAGCAGCCGGGGACAGGGCCGAAACACCATATATTTT. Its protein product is CASSRGQGRNTIYF.